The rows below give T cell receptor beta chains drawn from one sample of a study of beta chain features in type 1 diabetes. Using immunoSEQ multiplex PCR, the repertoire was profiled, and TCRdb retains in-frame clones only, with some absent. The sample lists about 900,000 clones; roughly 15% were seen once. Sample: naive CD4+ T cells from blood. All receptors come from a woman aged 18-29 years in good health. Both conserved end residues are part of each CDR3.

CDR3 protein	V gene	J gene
CASSGGYTEAFF	TRBV28	TRBJ1-1
CAISDPGTGRRDEQYF	TRBV10-3	TRBJ2-7
CASSRSGQGSTGELFF	TRBV6-6	TRBJ2-2
CASSLGRGSRNEQFF	TRBV7-3	TRBJ2-1
CASSPRGALGTDTQYF	TRBV6-6	TRBJ2-3
CASNSGGLRLNYGYTF	TRBV19	TRBJ1-2
CASSESLAGAGELFF	TRBV5-1	TRBJ2-2
CASSSTGFLVRTQYF	TRBV6-5	TRBJ2-3
CASSRSGGRTTETQYF	TRBV7-9	TRBJ2-5
CASSLDSGSFNEQYF	TRBV5-1	TRBJ2-7
CASSRGGAYNEQFF	TRBV9	TRBJ2-1
CASSHDTGGRGYTF	TRBV4-3	TRBJ1-2
CASAGQEKLFF	TRBV7-6	TRBJ1-4
CASSAGQGGTGELFF	TRBV9	TRBJ2-2
CASSSNRLAGGHEQFF	TRBV7-2	TRBJ2-1
CASSTRWVANEKLFF	TRBV6-9	TRBJ1-4
CASSFWGRERTDGYTF	TRBV27	TRBJ1-2
CASGGGSRSVYEQYF	TRBV9	TRBJ2-7
CASSGSGNTIYF	TRBV6-6	TRBJ1-3
CASSLAGTYEQYF	TRBV7-2	TRBJ2-7
CASSPNDSPNYGYTF	TRBV18	TRBJ1-2
CASSPFEAGGSSTDTQYF	TRBV18	TRBJ2-3
CASSVKGRRSTDTQYF	TRBV6-1	TRBJ2-3
CASSFGQGATGANVLTF	TRBV27	TRBJ2-6